This T cell receptor beta chain is drawn from a study of control samples from healthy donors and cancer patients. CDR3 length: 17 residues. Trimming removed 1 base at V and 2 bases at J, with 18 bases between. Germline values: CDR1 SGHVS, CDR2 FQNEAQ. Produced via immunoSEQ multiplex PCR; TCRdb's table is partial and in-frame only. The data hold 68,000 or so clones, with 83% observed a single time. The J gene is TRBJ2-7, the V gene TRBV7-8; D is possibly TRBD2 (6 bases). Source material: blood. This receptor was obtained from a man aged 55 to 70 in good health. The CDR3 loop reads CASSLVIPGVGTYEQYF. The DNA of the CDR3 is TGTGCCAGCAGCTTAGTTATACCGGGAGTAGGCACCTACGAGCAGTACTTC.